The 27 T cell receptor beta chains in this list originate from one sample, sequenced in a study of cytomegalovirus exposure and HLA in healthy donors. A multiplex PCR was run with 60 Vbeta primers and 13 Jbeta primers. Some clones are missing from TCRdb's copy, which holds only in-frame ones; the method was immunoSEQ multiplex PCR. The repertoire holds roughly 220,000 clones, with about 82% as singletons. Specimen: PBMCs. All receptors derive from a man aged 25 to 40 in good health and CMV-seronegative.

The V call is TRBV19, the J call TRBJ2-6; D not resolved. Germline V gives CDR1 LNHDA, CDR2 SQIVND (reference sequence). V gave up 4 bases and J gave up 5 bases, with 24 bases separating them. This CDR3 is built from 19 residues. The CDR3 protein is CASSSSRLEVGPWANVLTF. As DNA, the CDR3 is TGTGCCAGTAGTAGTAGTCGGTTAGAGGTCGGCCCCTGGGCCAACGTCCTGACTTTC. The complete variable domain, with remaining parts taken from reference TRBV19 and TRBJ2-6, reads DGGITQSPKYLFRKEGQNVTLSCEQNLNHDAMYWYRQDPGQGLRLIYYSQIVNDFQKGDIAEGYSVSREKKESFPLTVTSAQKNPTAFYLCASSSSRLEVGPWANVLTFGAGSRLTVL.

This clone was seen more than once but under ten times. The J gene is TRBJ2-6, the V gene TRBV28, with D perhaps matching TRBD2 (6 bases). With 5 bases removed from V and 0 bases from J, the gap between germline ends came to 14 bases. The CDR3 length is 17 residues. The germline V gene encodes CDR1 MDHEN and CDR2 SYDVKM. CDR3 sequence: CASSPQGLTSGANVLTF. The CDR3 coding sequence is TGTGCCAGCAGTCCTCAGGGACTGACCTCTGGGGCCAACGTCCTGACTTTC.

The J gene is TRBJ2-7, the V gene TRBV7-9, with D tentatively TRBD1 (5 bases). The CDR3 covers 15 residues. V was shortened by 0 bases and J by 0 bases, with 9 bases between the two germline ends. Germline-derived CDR1 and CDR2 are SEHNR and FQNEAQ (reference sequence). CDR3 region: CASSLAQGHSYEQYF. DNA for the CDR3: TGTGCCAGCAGCTTAGCGCAAGGACACTCCTACGAGCAGTACTTC. Looking up the rest from reference TRBV7-9 and TRBJ2-7 gives the full variable domain: DTGVSQNPRHKITKRGQNVTFRCDPISEHNRLYWYRQTLGQGPEFLTYFQNEAQLEKSRLLSDRFSAERPKGSFSTLEIQRTEQGDSAMYLCASSLAQGHSYEQYFGPGTRLTVT.

The chain combines TRBV7-2 with TRBJ1-2; the D gene is possibly TRBD1 (5 bases). Trimming left V 2 bases short and J 4 bases short, with 17 bases between. The germline V gene encodes CDR1 SGHTA and CDR2 FQGNSA. The CDR3 has 16 amino acids. The CDR3 nucleotides read TGTGCCAGCAGCTTATCGTCCGGTCCGGGGGGCTATGGCTACACCTTC. It codes for CASSLSSGPGGYGYTF.

The chain links TRBV28 to TRBJ1-6, with a tentative D call TRBD1 (6 bases). With 7 bases removed from V and 7 bases from J, the gap between germline ends came to 26 bases. The CDR3 contains 18 residues. The germline V gene has CDR1 MDHEN and CDR2 SYDVKM. In DNA, the CDR3 is TGTGCCAGCATCACAACCCTAACAGGGTTGCGGGGGAATTCACCCCTCCACTTT. It yields the protein CASITTLTGLRGNSPLHF.

As for this clone: At one end the junction does not follow the germline gene, possibly because of a read error. This chain joins TRBV13 and TRBJ2-5; TRBD1 matches 9 bases. The CDR3 covers 17 residues. CDR1 and CDR2 from the germline V gene are PRHDT and FYEKMQ (reference sequence). CDR3 amino acids: CAGSTRGQGTPRETQYF. The CDR3 nucleotides read TGTGCCGGCAGCACCCGGGGACAGGGAACCCCGAGGGAGACCCAGTACTTC. Full variable domain (missing parts from reference TRBV13 and TRBJ2-5): AAGVIQSPRHLIKEKRETATLKCYPIPRHDTVYWYQQGPGQDPQFLISFYEKMQSDKGSIPDRFSAQQFSDYHSELNMSSLELGDSALYFCAGSTRGQGTPRETQYFGPGTRLLVL.

The V call is TRBV4-3, the J call TRBJ2-2, with 8 bases that match TRBD2. After removal of 1 base from V and 6 bases from J, the junction contained 4 bases not matched to a gene. The V gene's germline CDR1 is LGHNA and CDR2 YSLEER. This CDR3 has 15 amino acids. This CDR3 is CASSQGHGGAGELFF. CDR3 nucleotide sequence: TGCGCCAGCAGCCAAGGACACGGGGGGGCCGGGGAGCTGTTTTTT.

This chain joins TRBV7-9 and TRBJ1-1; D gene unclear. The CDR3 covers 12 residues. Germline assignment: CDR1 SEHNR and CDR2 FQNEAQ (reference sequence). The germline V and J ends were trimmed by 5 bases and 2 bases, with 6 bases remaining between them. The CDR3 is CASSTRNTEAFF. The CDR3 coding sequence is TGTGCCAGCAGCACCAGAAACACTGAAGCTTTCTTT.

The V and J genes are TRBV2 and TRBJ2-2, with D possibly matching TRBD1 (6 bases). CDR3 length: 14 amino acids. Trimming cost V 7 bases and J 4 bases, with 13 bases left between them. From germline, CDR1 is SNHLY and CDR2 FYNNEI. The CDR3 is CASTLLQGTGELFF. The CDR3 bases are TGTGCCAGCACCCTACTACAGGGCACCGGGGAGCTGTTTTTT.

J is TRBJ1-3 and V is TRBV11-2; D may be TRBD1 (5 bases). The germline V gene encodes CDR1 SGHAT and CDR2 FQNNGV. This CDR3 has 16 amino acids. V shed 2 bases and J shed 4 bases, with 15 bases lying between them. CDR3: CASSLPPRQSGNTIYF. DNA for the CDR3: TGTGCCAGCAGCTTACCCCCCCGACAGTCCGGAAACACCATATATTTT.

The CDR3 reads CASQTQGDTEAFF. Written as DNA, the CDR3 is TGTGCCAGCCAGACCCAAGGGGACACTGAAGCTTTCTTT. The rearrangement links TRBV6-1 to TRBJ1-1; weak D call: TRBD1 (5 bases). V shed 8 bases and J shed 3 bases, with 13 bases lying between them. The CDR3 loop spans 13 amino acids. Germline V gene data show CDR1 as MNHNS and CDR2 as SASEGT.

The chain carries TRBV6-5 and TRBJ2-7, with a weak D call TRBD1 (6 bases). This CDR3 is built from 14 residues. Germline-derived CDR1 and CDR2 are MNHEY and SVGAGI. V dropped 6 bases and J dropped 6 bases, with 18 bases sitting between them. The CDR3 coding sequence is TGTGCCAGCAGGGAGACCGGGACAACCGCCGAGCAGTACTTC. This translates into CASRETGTTAEQYF.

The genes are TRBV7-2 and TRBJ2-2; D may be TRBD2 (5 bases). Germline V gives CDR1 SGHTA, CDR2 FQGNSA. This CDR3 contains 16 residues. Trimming left V 5 bases short and J 0 bases short, with 13 bases between. The chain's CDR3 is CASSHRTGTNTGELFF. In DNA, the CDR3 is TGTGCCAGCAGCCACCGGACGGGGACGAACACCGGGGAGCTGTTTTTT.

The genes are TRBV4-2 and TRBJ2-2; tentative D call: TRBD1 (6 bases). Germline loops: CDR1 LGHNA, CDR2 YNFKEQ. V lost 5 bases and J lost 8, with 18 bases in between. The CDR3 contains 15 residues. Here the CDR3 DNA reads TGTGCCAGCAGCAAGGATGGACAGTCCCGTGGGGAGCTGTTTTTT. This translates into CASSKDGQSRGELFF.

V is TRBV5-1 and J is TRBJ1-1, with 8 bases matching TRBD1. Germline V CDR1 and CDR2: SGHRS, YFSETQ. The length of the CDR3 is 15 residues. The J segment lost 1 base and the V segment lost 1 base, leaving 3 bases of the junction unmatched. CDR3 residues: CASSLPTGANTEAFF. CDR3 sequence (DNA): TGCGCCAGCAGCTTGCCGACAGGGGCGAACACTGAAGCTTTCTTT.

The J gene is TRBJ2-3, the V gene TRBV6-5; 8 bases line up with TRBD1. V lost 6 bases to trimming and J lost 0 bases; unmatched junction nucleotides: 5. CDR1 and CDR2 from the germline V gene are MNHEY and SVGAGI. The CDR3 loop spans 15 amino acids. CDR3 nucleotides: TGTGCCAGCAGCCGGGACAGGCCTAGCACAGATACGCAGTATTTT. Protein sequence: CASSRDRPSTDTQYF.

The chain uses TRBV6-1 and TRBJ1-1; D is unresolved. Trimming left V 1 base short and J 7 bases short, with 13 bases between. Germline CDR1 MNHNS, CDR2 SASEGT. The CDR3 consists of 14 residues. The DNA of the CDR3 is TGTGCCAGCAGTGAAGAGGTTGTTGAGGATGAAGCTTTCTTT. This codes for CASSEEVVEDEAFF.

This chain uses TRBV6-1 with TRBJ2-3; D unclear. CDR3 length: 15 residues. V lost 5 bases and J lost 2, with 14 bases in between. Germline V gene lookup returns CDR1 MNHNS and CDR2 SASEGT. CDR3 DNA sequence: TGTGCCAGCAGTCCCCTTTCGCGTGTCACAGATACGCAGTATTTT. Encoded protein: CASSPLSRVTDTQYF.

The chain links TRBV27 to TRBJ2-2; D may be TRBD1 (6 bases). Trimming stripped 6 bases from V and 5 bases from J, with 13 bases between. Germline V gives CDR1 MNHEY, CDR2 SMNVEV (reference sequence). CDR3 length: 14 residues. CDR3 nucleotide sequence: TGTGCCAGCAGCTCACAGGGACGAACCGGGGAGCTGTTTTTT. This gives the protein CASSSQGRTGELFF.

The chain recombines TRBV6-5 with TRBJ2-7; tentatively, D is TRBD2 (5 bases). V was clipped by 6 bases and J by 3 bases, with 12 bases between them. The germline CDR1 and CDR2 sequences are MNHEY and SVGAGI. CDR3 length: 13 amino acids. CDR3 nucleotide sequence: TGTGCCAGCAGATCACTAGGAGTCTACGAGCAGTACTTC. Translation gives CASRSLGVYEQYF.

This chain uses TRBV18 with TRBJ1-5; D uncertain. CDR3 size: 13 residues. V was pared by 1 base and J by 7 bases, with 8 bases between. The V gene's germline CDR1 is KGHSH and CDR2 LQKENI. The CDR3: CASSPLGSQPQHF. CDR3 nucleotide sequence: TGTGCCAGCTCACCACTGGGGAGCCAGCCCCAGCATTTT.

This rearrangement joins TRBV19 to TRBJ1-1, with TRBD1 matching over 7 bases. CDR1 and CDR2 (germline): LNHDA, SQIVND (reference sequence). V gave up 5 bases and J gave up 5 bases; unmatched junction bases: 14. The CDR3 has 16 amino acids. CDR3: CASSPIHRTGVTEAFF. CDR3 coding DNA: TGTGCCAGTAGTCCGATCCATCGTACAGGGGTTACTGAAGCTTTCTTT.

V is TRBV4-2 and J is TRBJ2-2; the D gene is possibly TRBD2 (5 bases). Trimming removed 7 bases at V and 4 bases at J, with 10 bases between. Per germline, CDR1 LGHNA and CDR2 YNFKEQ. CDR3 size: 13 residues. CDR3 nucleotides: TGTGCCAGCAAAGGTGAGGGCACCGGGGAGCTGTTTTTT. Amino acid sequence: CASKGEGTGELFF.

The chain couples TRBV7-3 to TRBJ2-2; D ambiguous. The V end was cut by 2 bases, the J end by 8 bases, with 9 bases between. Germline CDR1 SGHTA, CDR2 FQGTGA. CDR3 length: 13 amino acids. The CDR3 region has the DNA TGTGCCAGCAGCTTATCCCCTATTGGGGAGCTGTTTTTT. Translated, it gives CASSLSPIGELFF.

The chain is built from TRBV29-1 and TRBJ2-1, with D possibly being TRBD2 (6 bases). The CDR3 spans 15 residues. Germline V CDR1 and CDR2: SQVTM, ANQGSEA. The germline V and J ends were trimmed by 5 bases and 4 bases, with 18 bases remaining between them. As DNA, the CDR3 is TGCAGCGTTACTCTCGGTAGCGGACCTTACAATGAGCAGTTCTTC. Its translation is CSVTLGSGPYNEQFF.

The table lists this clone with a few counts. The J gene is TRBJ2-7, the V gene TRBV7-2; TRBD2 is a possible D gene (6 bases). There are 13 residues in the CDR3. V was cut by 5 bases and J by 2 bases, with 10 bases left in between. CDR1 is SGHTA, CDR2 FQGNSA, per germline. CDR3 nucleotide sequence: TGTGCCAGCAGCACCCCGGGGGCCTACGAGCAGTACTTC. This sequence encodes CASSTPGAYEQYF.

This chain joins TRBV7-9 and TRBJ2-2; 13 nucleotides line up with TRBD2. J lost 4 bases, V lost 5 bases, and 10 bases had no gene match. This CDR3 comprises 18 residues. Germline V gives CDR1 SEHNR, CDR2 FQNEAQ (reference sequence). The CDR3 DNA sequence: TGTGCCAGCAGCGTACGAAGACTAGCGGGGGGACGCACCGGGGAGCTGTTTTTT. Translating gives CASSVRRLAGGRTGELFF.